This T cell receptor (beta chain) was observed in a study of CD8+ T cells in alopecia areata. The sequencing template was cDNA reverse transcribed from extracted RNA. Profiled with immunoSEQ multiplex PCR; TCRdb holds only in-frame clones, not every one. The sample contains approximately 170,000 clones, approximately 60% of which appear only once. Germline V gene data show CDR1 as SNHLY and CDR2 as FYNNEI. CDR3 length: 16 amino acids. V was pared by 5 bases and J by 1 base, with 15 bases between. Treatment of the sample: oral pan-JAK inhibitor, 5-10 mg twice daily. The specimen was CD4+ T cells sorted from blood, collected at week 24, from a patient treated with tofacitinib. The receptor's source is a human donor with alopecia areata. The genes are TRBV2 and TRBJ2-4; D is perhaps TRBD1 or TRBD2 (5 bases each). The CDR3 region is CASSHLGDFAKNIQYF. The CDR3 DNA reads TGTGCCAGCAGTCATCTGGGGGATTTTGCCAAAAACATTCAGTACTTC.